This is a list of T cell receptor beta chains from one sample in a study of blood T cell repertoires in COVID-19. The assay was immunoSEQ multiplex PCR, and TCRdb's table has in-frame clones only and misses some. Among some 110,000 clones, around nine tenths were seen once, and the ten largest hold 4.5%. The sequenced sample consisted of peripheral blood. These receptors all stem from a man in his forties with acute or convalescent COVID-19. CDR3s include the opening cysteine and the closing phenylalanine or tryptophan. The D gene is left open where the match is weak. Size tells how often a clone was seen (once, few, many) or the class of an expanded clone, and some rows leave it out.

TRBJ1-2 - - TRBV30 CAWTSDSYYGYTF TGTGCCTGGACGTCTGACAGCTACTATGGCTACACCTTC
TRBJ2-7 TRBD1 - TRBV30 CAWSVTGGEQYF TGTGCCTGGAGTGTGACAGGGGGTGAGCAGTACTTC
TRBJ1-5 TRBD1 - TRBV7-2 CASSIRTGEDQPQHF TGTGCCAGCAGCATACGGACAGGGGAGGACCAGCCCCAGCATTTT
TRBJ2-7 - - TRBV11-2 CASSLDSRVYEQYF TGTGCCAGCAGCTTAGATTCCAGGGTTTACGAGCAGTACTTC
TRBJ1-2 TRBD1 - TRBV7-8 CASSLVLGTAYGYTF TGTGCCAGCAGCTTAGTTTTAGGGACAGCCTATGGCTACACCTTC
TRBJ2-2 - - TRBV7-9 CASIGAPGGANTGELFF TGTGCCAGCATAGGGGCACCGGGGGGCGCGAACACCGGGGAGCTGTTTTTT
TRBJ2-1 - once TRBV29-1 CSVVWWGGPRNEQFF TGCAGCGTTGTATGGTGGGGGGGGCCCAGGAATGAGCAGTTCTTC
TRBJ2-7 - - TRBV7-9 CASSLARTRRYEQYF TGTGCCAGCAGCTTAGCTAGGACCAGGAGGTACGAGCAGTACTTC
TRBJ1-2 TRBD1 - TRBV5-4 CASGPRGQLNYGYTF TGTGCCAGCGGACCCCGGGGACAGTTAAACTATGGCTACACCTTC
TRBJ1-3 - - TRBV11-3 CASSLNGNSGNTIYF TGTGCCAGCAGCTTGAACGGTAACTCTGGAAACACCATATATTTT
TRBJ1-1 TRBD1 - TRBV2 CASSRDSNTEAFF TGTGCCAGCAGTCGGGACAGCAACACTGAAGCTTTCTTT
TRBJ2-5 - - TRBV5-4 CASSLPQGLETQYF TGTGCCAGCAGTTTGCCTCAGGGGCTGGAGACCCAGTACTTC
TRBJ1-6 - once TRBV5-5 CASSWSRVEGSPLHF TGTGCCAGCAGCTGGTCCAGGGTCGAAGGTTCACCCCTCCACTTT
TRBJ1-4 - - TRBV2 CASSVAETTNEKLFF TGTGCCAGCAGTGTGGCGGAAACAACTAATGAAAAACTGTTTTTT
TRBJ1-5 TRBD1 - TRBV4-2 CASSQVGGQGGSQPQHF TGTGCCAGCAGCCAAGTGGGTGGCCAGGGGGGATCTCAGCCCCAGCATTTT
TRBJ2-7 - - TRBV11-2 CASSLVQGGYEQYF TGTGCCAGCAGCTTAGTACAAGGGGGTTACGAGCAGTACTTC